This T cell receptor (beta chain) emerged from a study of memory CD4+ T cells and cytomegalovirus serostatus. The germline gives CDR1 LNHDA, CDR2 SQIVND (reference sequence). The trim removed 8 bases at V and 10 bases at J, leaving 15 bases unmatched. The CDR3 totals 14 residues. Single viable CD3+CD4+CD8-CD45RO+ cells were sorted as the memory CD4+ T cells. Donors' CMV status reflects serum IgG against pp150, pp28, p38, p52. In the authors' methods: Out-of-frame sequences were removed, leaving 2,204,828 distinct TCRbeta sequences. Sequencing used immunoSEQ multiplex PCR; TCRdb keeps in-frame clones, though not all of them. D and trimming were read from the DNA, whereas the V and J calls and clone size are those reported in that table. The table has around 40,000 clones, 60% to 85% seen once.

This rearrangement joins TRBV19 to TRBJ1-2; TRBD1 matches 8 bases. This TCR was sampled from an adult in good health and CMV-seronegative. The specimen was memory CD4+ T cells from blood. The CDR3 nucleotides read TGTGCCAGTGGGACAGGTCTGGGTAGAAAAGACTACACCTTC. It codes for CASGTGLGRKDYTF.